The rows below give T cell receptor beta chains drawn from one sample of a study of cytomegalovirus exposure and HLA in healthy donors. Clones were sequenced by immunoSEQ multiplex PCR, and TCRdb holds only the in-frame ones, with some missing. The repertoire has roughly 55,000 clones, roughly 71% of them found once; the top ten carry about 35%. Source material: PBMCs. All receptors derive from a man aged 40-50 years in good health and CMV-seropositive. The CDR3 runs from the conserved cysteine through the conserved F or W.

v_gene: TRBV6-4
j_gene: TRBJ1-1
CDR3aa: CASRTGDMNTEAFF

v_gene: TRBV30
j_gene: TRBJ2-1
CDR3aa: CAWRTYNEQFF

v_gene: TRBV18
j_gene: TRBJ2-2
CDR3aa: CASSPTLETGELFF

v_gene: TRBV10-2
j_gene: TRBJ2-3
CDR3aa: CASSEASGRTDTQYF

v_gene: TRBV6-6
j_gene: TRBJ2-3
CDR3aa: CASIGTALTDTQYF

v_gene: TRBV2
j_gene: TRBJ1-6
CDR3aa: CASSVTGTLPPLHF

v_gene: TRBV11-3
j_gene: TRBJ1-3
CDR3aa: CASSLEQGRNTIYF

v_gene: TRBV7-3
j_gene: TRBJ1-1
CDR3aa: CASSPRSGTEAFF

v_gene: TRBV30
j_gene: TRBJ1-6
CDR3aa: CACTGGRDSPLHF

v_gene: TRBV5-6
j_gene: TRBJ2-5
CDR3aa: CASSLPFSGDQETQYF

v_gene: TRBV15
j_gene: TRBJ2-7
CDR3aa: CATSRDKGFLGYEQYF

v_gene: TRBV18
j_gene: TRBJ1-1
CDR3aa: CASSPGTGGRNTEAFF

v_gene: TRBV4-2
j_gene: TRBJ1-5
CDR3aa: CASSQARGGQPQHF

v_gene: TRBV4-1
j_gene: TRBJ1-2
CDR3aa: CASSLIRSQGGYGYTF

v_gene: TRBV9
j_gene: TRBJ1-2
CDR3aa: CASIGGTGDSNYGYTF

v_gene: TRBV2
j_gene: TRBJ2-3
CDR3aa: CASSNRVDTQYF

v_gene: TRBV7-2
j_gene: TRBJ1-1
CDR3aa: CASSSPGQGTEAFF

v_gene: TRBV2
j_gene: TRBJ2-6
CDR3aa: CASSEARGPYSGANVLTF

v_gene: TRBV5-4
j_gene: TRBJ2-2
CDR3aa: CASSYLEELFF

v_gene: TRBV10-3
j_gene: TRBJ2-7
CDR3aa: CAIRGTSGGYEQYF

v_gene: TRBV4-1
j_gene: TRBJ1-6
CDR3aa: CASSPFAGSYNSPLHF

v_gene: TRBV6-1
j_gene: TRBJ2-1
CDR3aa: CASSENQWKGAVYNEQFF

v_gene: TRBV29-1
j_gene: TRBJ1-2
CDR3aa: CSVEEVARNGYTF

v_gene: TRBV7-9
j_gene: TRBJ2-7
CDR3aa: CASGAGGRGYEQYF